The source of this TCR beta chain is a study of OX40 agonist ivuxolimab in advanced cancers. Study-level findings and limits: Average numbers of expanded clones were greater in CD8+ T cells than in CD4+. Partial responders treated at 0.1-3.0 mg/kg exhibited clonal expansion among the lowest measured.

Blood draws occurred at baseline, cycle 4 day 1, and cycle 7 day 1. Trimming stripped 4 bases from V and 0 bases from J, with 6 bases between. The CDR3 is made up of 12 amino acids. Germline V lookup: CDR1 SQVTM, CDR2 ANQGSEA. Sequencing used immunoSEQ multiplex PCR; TCRdb keeps in-frame clones, though not all of them. Among roughly 70,000 clones listed, around 85% were seen once. About this clone: Its antigen is unidentified.

The material sequenced was CD4+ or CD8+ T cells sorted from blood, taken in a trial of the OX40 agonist ivuxolimab. This TCR was sampled from an adult with an advanced solid tumor such as melanoma, head and neck, liver or kidney cancer. The chain employs TRBV29-1 and TRBJ2-5; the D gene is possibly TRBD2 (5 bases). In DNA form, the CDR3 reads TGCAGCGTTGGGGAGTACCAAGAGACCCAGTACTTC. Its translation is CSVGEYQETQYF. The full variable domain, completed using reference TRBV29-1 and TRBJ2-5, is SAVISQKPSRDICQRGTSLTIQCQVDSQVTMMFWYRQQPGQSLTLIATANQGSEATYESGFVIDKFPISRPNLTFSTLTVSNMSPEDSSIYLCSVGEYQETQYFGPGTRLLVL.